These 32 T cell receptor beta chains were sequenced from one sample in a study of cytomegalovirus exposure and HLA in healthy donors. Sequenced by immunoSEQ multiplex PCR; TCRdb stores in-frame clones only, minus some. The profile shows some 64,000 clones, approximately 95% of them singletons. The specimen sequenced was PBMCs. These receptors all come from a woman under 30 in good health and CMV-seronegative.

The chain employs TRBV11-3 and TRBJ1-4, with D perhaps matching TRBD1 (6 bases). Germline V gives CDR1 SGHNT, CDR2 YENEEA. The V end was cut by 8 bases, the J end by 7 bases, with 11 bases between. This CDR3 contains 12 residues. The CDR3 region has the DNA TGTGCCAGCCCTGGACAGATTGAAAAACTGTTTTTT. This codes for CASPGQIEKLFF.

The rearrangement joins TRBV10-3 to TRBJ2-6; 11 bases are shared with TRBD1. With 6 bases clipped from V and 2 bases from J, the junction kept 12 bases outside the gene matches. CDR1 is ENHRY, CDR2 SYGVKD, per germline. The CDR3 totals 19 residues. CDR3 sequence: CAIRDTDRGPPPGANVLTF. The DNA of the CDR3 is TGTGCCATCAGGGACACGGACAGGGGGCCCCCCCCTGGGGCCAACGTCCTGACTTTC.

The J gene is TRBJ2-3, the V gene TRBV15, with 12 positions matching TRBD2. CDR1 and CDR2 from the germline V gene are LNHNV and YYDKDF (reference sequence). V was clipped by 2 bases and J by 1 base; unmatched bases: 4. This CDR3 comprises 17 residues. The CDR3 sequence: CATSRRTSGAGTDTQYF. CDR3 DNA: TGTGCCACCAGCAGAAGGACTAGCGGGGCCGGCACAGATACGCAGTATTTT.

V and J are TRBV11-2 and TRBJ1-1; weak D call: TRBD1 (5 bases). CDR3 length: 17 amino acids. V lost 1 base and J 4 bases, leaving 19 bases between the germline ends. The germline gives CDR1 SGHAT, CDR2 FQNNGV. The CDR3 here is CASSLGVNLPGRTEAFF. CDR3 DNA: TGTGCCAGCAGCTTAGGTGTAAACCTCCCAGGGCGCACTGAAGCTTTCTTT.

This chain connects TRBV25-1 to TRBJ1-2; perhaps TRBD1 as D (5 bases). Trimming removed 5 bases from V and 7 bases from J, with 17 bases in between. The germline gives CDR1 MGHDK, CDR2 SYGVNS. The CDR3 extends over 14 amino acids. In nucleotides, the CDR3 is TGTGCCAGCAGTTGGGGGGGAGCCCTTGGTGGCTACACCTTC. It specifies CASSWGGALGGYTF.

V usage is TRBV2 and J usage is TRBJ2-7; 8 bases agree with TRBD2. Germline CDR1 SNHLY, CDR2 FYNNEI. Losses at the gene ends were 2 bases for V and 6 bases for J; bases not matched to a gene: 6. The CDR3 length is 14 residues. Here the CDR3 reads CASSEPSGRVEQYF. Written as DNA, the CDR3 is TGTGCCAGCAGTGAACCCTCCGGGAGGGTCGAGCAGTACTTC.

This chain uses TRBV30 with TRBJ2-1, with TRBD2 identical over 12 bases. The CDR3 contains 15 residues. The ends lost 0 bases at V and 7 bases at J; junction bases unmatched: 4. Germline V CDR1 and CDR2: GTSNPN, SVGIG (reference sequence). CDR3 in amino acids: CAWSVGTSGLNEQFF. DNA of the CDR3: TGTGCCTGGAGTGTTGGGACTAGCGGGCTAAATGAGCAGTTCTTC.

The rearrangement uses TRBV5-1 and TRBJ2-1; D not resolved. The CDR3 sequence is 14 residues long. The germline gives CDR1 SGHRS, CDR2 YFSETQ. V lost 7 bases and J 0 bases, leaving 11 bases between the germline ends. The CDR3 loop is CASGRSASYNEQFF. CDR3 in DNA: TGCGCCAGCGGCAGGTCGGCCTCCTACAATGAGCAGTTCTTC.

V and J are TRBV5-4 and TRBJ2-3; 16 bases are shared with TRBD2. Looked up from germline, CDR1 is SGHNT and CDR2 is YYREEE (reference sequence). V trimming: 3 bases; J trimming: 4 bases; junction bases outside the gene matches: 5. This CDR3 has 17 residues. In nucleotides, the CDR3 is TGTGCCAGCAGCTCGGGACTAGCGGGGGGGCCTCCAGATACGCAGTATTTT. It encodes CASSSGLAGGPPDTQYF. The entire variable domain, with the rest obtained from reference TRBV5-4 and TRBJ2-3, is as follows: ETGVTQSPTHLIKTRGQQVTLRCSSQSGHNTVSWYQQALGQGPQFIFQYYREEENGRGNFPPRFSGLQFPNYSSELNVNALELDDSALYLCASSSGLAGGPPDTQYFGPGTRLTVL.

The CDR3 loop reads CASSPFSSGYYEQYF. In DNA, the CDR3 is TGTGCCAGCAGCCCCTTTTCCAGCGGATACTACGAGCAGTACTTC. The J gene is TRBJ2-7, the V gene TRBV27, with D maybe TRBD2 (5 bases). This CDR3 region has 15 residues. CDR1 is MNHEY and CDR2 is SMNVEV in the germline V gene (reference sequence). The V and J ends lost 6 bases and 3 bases respectively, with 18 bases between them.

The chain has TRBV7-2 and TRBJ2-5; D perhaps matches TRBD1 (6 bases). The CDR3 spans 16 residues. Germline-derived CDR1 and CDR2 are SGHTA and FQGNSA. The V and J ends lost 5 bases and 5 bases respectively, with 21 bases between them. The CDR3 loop reads CASSPGVVMSWETQYF. For the CDR3, the DNA is TGTGCCAGCAGCCCAGGGGTAGTAATGAGTTGGGAGACCCAGTACTTC.

V gene TRBV7-2 combines with J gene TRBJ2-5; tentatively, D is TRBD2 (6 bases). The CDR3 contains 14 residues. V lost 3 bases and J lost 5, with 13 bases in between. Germline-derived CDR1 and CDR2 are SGHTA and FQGNSA. This CDR3 reads CASSFSRGWETQYF. The CDR3 nucleotides read TGTGCCAGCAGCTTTTCACGGGGGTGGGAGACCCAGTACTTC.

This chain uses TRBV4-3 with TRBJ1-2; 7 bases are shared with TRBD1. Germline V gives CDR1 LGHNA, CDR2 YSLEER. Germline trimming cut 0 bases from V and 2 bases from J; bases unmatched to any gene: 3. The length of the CDR3 is 15 residues. Written as DNA, the CDR3 is TGCGCCAGCAGCCAAGAAGGGACAGCAAACTATGGCTACACCTTC. Its protein is CASSQEGTANYGYTF.

In regard to this clone: At one of its ends the junction is not consistent with the germline gene, which may arise from a read error. The chain links TRBV28 to TRBJ2-5; possibly TRBD2 for D (6 bases). Germline lookup yields CDR1 MDHEN and CDR2 SYDVKM. CDR3 length: 10 residues. CDR3 coding DNA: TGTGCCAGCAGTTTCTACCCGGGGGACTTC. It translates to CASSFYPGDF.

The rearrangement joins TRBV7-8 to TRBJ1-1; the match to TRBD1 covers 9 bases. Germline loops: CDR1 SGHVS, CDR2 FQNEAQ. V trimming: 5 bases; J trimming: 13 bases; junction bases outside the gene matches: 8. The CDR3 sequence is 12 residues long. The CDR3 sequence: CASSLHRGRGFF. The CDR3 coding sequence is TGTGCCAGCAGCCTGCACAGGGGGCGCGGTTTCTTT. Together with reference TRBV7-8 and TRBJ1-1, the CDR3 gives the full variable domain: GAGVSQSPRYKVAKRGQDVALRCDPISGHVSLFWYQQALGQGPEFLTYFQNEAQLDKSGLPSDRFFAERPEGSVSTLKIQRTQQEDSAVYLCASSLHRGRGFFGQGTRLTVV.

The chain combines TRBV30 with TRBJ2-1; D perhaps matches TRBD2 (5 bases). V was cut by 0 bases and J by 10 bases, with 16 bases left in between. Germline V gene sequence: CDR1 GTSNPN, CDR2 SVGIG (reference sequence). This CDR3 spans 14 amino acids. CDR3 sequence reads: CAWSVGWPSREQFF. CDR3 in DNA: TGTGCCTGGAGTGTTGGTTGGCCTAGCCGGGAGCAGTTCTTC.

The chain links TRBV7-2 to TRBJ1-4, with 7 bases that match TRBD1. The CDR3 runs 14 residues. CDR1 is SGHTA and CDR2 is FQGNSA in the germline V gene. J lost 3 bases, V lost 5 bases, and 3 bases had no gene match. CDR3 sequence reads: CASSPGQPNEKLFF. The CDR3 bases are TGTGCCAGCAGCCCGGGACAGCCTAATGAAAAACTGTTTTTT.

This chain connects TRBV7-9 to TRBJ1-4, with 7 bases fitting TRBD1. Germline V gene data show CDR1 as SEHNR and CDR2 as FQNEAQ (reference sequence). J was trimmed by 7 bases and V by 5 bases; bases with no gene match: 7. CDR3 length: 14 residues. CDR3 in DNA: TGTGCCAGCAGCCCCCGACAGGGTGGTGAAAAACTGTTTTTT. Amino acid sequence: CASSPRQGGEKLFF.

V gene TRBV9 combines with J gene TRBJ1-2; 10 bases match TRBD1. CDR1 and CDR2 (germline): SGDLS, YYNGEE. The CDR3 is 17 residues long. With V trimmed by 2 bases and J by 0 bases, 7 bases remained unmatched. The CDR3 DNA follows: TGTGCCAGCAGCGTCCGGGACAGGGGCAACTCTAACTATGGCTACACCTTC. It translates to CASSVRDRGNSNYGYTF. The full variable domain, its missing parts supplied by reference TRBV9 and TRBJ1-2, is DSGVTQTPKHLITATGQRVTLRCSPRSGDLSVYWYQQSLDQGLQFLIQYYNGEERAKGNILERFSAQQFPDLHSELNLSSLELGDSALYFCASSVRDRGNSNYGYTFGSGTRLTVV.

CDR3 sequence: CASMDRYNEQFF. The CDR3 region has the DNA TGTGCCAGCATGGACAGATACAATGAGCAGTTCTTC. The chain couples TRBV27 to TRBJ2-1, with D perhaps matching TRBD1 (6 bases). The CDR3 contains 12 residues. Trimming shortened V by 7 bases and J by 4 bases, and 8 bases separated the two germline ends. Germline V lookup: CDR1 MNHEY, CDR2 SMNVEV (reference sequence).

The CDR3 bases are TGTGCCAGCAGCTCGGGTACCTACAATGAGCAGTTCTTC. Translating it yields CASSSGTYNEQFF. V usage is TRBV11-2 and J usage is TRBJ2-1; D uncertain. Per the germline V gene, CDR1 is SGHAT and CDR2 is FQNNGV. The CDR3 length is 13 residues. V was pared by 4 bases and J by 2 bases, with 6 bases between.

This chain joins TRBV7-9 and TRBJ2-5; 9 nucleotides line up with TRBD1. V shed 2 bases, J shed 7 bases, and the junction held 8 bases outside the gene matches. The germline V gene has CDR1 SEHNR and CDR2 FQNEAQ (reference sequence). The CDR3 has 15 residues. CDR3 sequence (DNA): TGTGCCAGCAGCTTACAATGGGACAGGGTCGTGACCCAGTACTTC. Translation gives CASSLQWDRVVTQYF.

The chain uses TRBV14 and TRBJ2-2; D gene uncertain. The germline CDR1 and CDR2 sequences are SGHDN and FVKESK. The CDR3 contains 15 residues. Trimming stripped 1 base from V and 3 bases from J, with 9 bases between. The CDR3 nucleotides read TGTGCCAGCAGCCAAGGGCTTACCCACACCGGGGAGCTGTTTTTT. This gives the protein CASSQGLTHTGELFF.

On this clone itself: The sample holds other DNA sequences that translate to the same CDR3. The gene calls are TRBV27 and TRBJ2-3; possible D gene TRBD2, 6 bases. Trimming shortened V by 2 bases and J by 0 bases, and 6 bases separated the two germline ends. In germline, CDR1 is MNHEY, CDR2 SMNVEV (reference sequence). The CDR3 has 14 amino acids. CDR3 sequence reads: CASSLGGSTDTQYF. CDR3 bases: TGTGCCAGCAGTTTAGGGGGGAGCACAGATACGCAGTATTTT.

The V and J genes are TRBV7-3 and TRBJ2-2; D is possibly TRBD1 (5 bases). Trimming shortened V by 3 bases and J by 4 bases, and 9 bases separated the two germline ends. Germline CDR1 SGHTA, CDR2 FQGTGA. The CDR3 consists of 14 residues. The CDR3: CASSLGPGTGELFF. Here the CDR3 DNA reads TGTGCCAGCAGCTTGGGGCCGGGCACCGGGGAGCTGTTTTTT.

The gene calls are TRBV9 and TRBJ1-1; 9 bases line up with TRBD1. The CDR3 runs 14 residues. Trimming at V came to 3 bases and at J to 1 base, leaving 1 base not matched to a gene. Germline CDR1 and CDR2: SGDLS and YYNGEE. CDR3 region: CASSEGQGNTEAFF. CDR3 nucleotides: TGTGCCAGCAGCGAGGGACAGGGGAACACTGAAGCTTTCTTT.

The chain links TRBV7-3 to TRBJ2-5; D gene uncertain. Trimming cost V 5 bases and J 0 bases, with 7 bases left between them. CDR1 is SGHTA, CDR2 FQGTGA, per germline. CDR3 length: 13 residues. CDR3 region: CASSPLHQETQYF. As DNA, the CDR3 is TGTGCCAGCAGCCCTCTACACCAAGAGACCCAGTACTTC. The full variable domain, with the rest looked up from reference TRBV7-3 and TRBJ2-5, is GAGVSQTPSNKVTEKGKYVELRCDPISGHTALYWYRQSLGQGPEFLIYFQGTGAADDSGLPNDRFFAVRPEGSVSTLKIQRTERGDSAVYLCASSPLHQETQYFGPGTRLLVL.

The CDR3 is CASSSIGGPSSYNEQFF. The CDR3 DNA sequence: TGTGCCAGTAGTAGTATAGGGGGCCCGAGCTCCTACAATGAGCAGTTCTTC. This chain connects TRBV19 to TRBJ2-1; 7 bases agree with TRBD1. The junction had 9 bases not matched to a gene; V was cut back by 4 bases and J by 0 bases. This CDR3 is built from 17 residues. Germline CDR1 LNHDA, CDR2 SQIVND (reference sequence). Based on the CDR3 plus reference TRBV19 and TRBJ2-1, the full variable domain is DGGITQSPKYLFRKEGQNVTLSCEQNLNHDAMYWYRQDPGQGLRLIYYSQIVNDFQKGDIAEGYSVSREKKESFPLTVTSAQKNPTAFYLCASSSIGGPSSYNEQFFGPGTRLTVL.

The chain is built from TRBV4-2 and TRBJ2-3, with D tentatively TRBD2 (6 bases). Germline loops: CDR1 LGHNA, CDR2 YNFKEQ. V lost 0 bases and J 6 bases, leaving 19 bases between the germline ends. This CDR3 is built from 17 residues. The CDR3 coding sequence is TGTGCCAGCAGCCAAGATCGTAGCGGACCCCGGGTGGATACGCAGTATTTT. Translation gives CASSQDRSGPRVDTQYF.

This clone has a single count. The chain has TRBV7-2 and TRBJ2-5; D might be TRBD2 (6 bases). CDR3 size: 13 residues. Trimming pared 5 bases from V and 5 bases from J, leaving 12 bases between. Germline V gives CDR1 SGHTA, CDR2 FQGNSA. The DNA for the CDR3 is TGTGCCAGCAGCCCCCCGGGGGTGGAGACCCAGTACTTC. It codes for CASSPPGVETQYF.

This chain joins TRBV7-2 and TRBJ2-1; TRBD2 matches at 7 bases. Germline lookup yields CDR1 SGHTA and CDR2 FQGNSA. The J segment lost 0 bases and the V segment lost 6 bases, leaving 5 bases of the junction unmatched. The CDR3 spans 15 residues. The CDR3 bases are TGTGCCAGCAGGCGGGAGAGGGGCTCCTACAATGAGCAGTTCTTC. This gives the protein CASRRERGSYNEQFF.

The chain recombines TRBV6-6 with TRBJ1-5, with D possibly matching TRBD1 (6 bases). The V end lost 8 bases, the J end lost 1 base, and 12 bases lay between the germline ends. CDR1 is MNHNY and CDR2 is SVGAGI in the germline V gene (reference sequence). This CDR3 comprises 14 residues. CDR3 nucleotide sequence: TGTGCCAGCCACAGGGCTGGGAGCAATCAGCCCCAGCATTTT. Translating gives CASHRAGSNQPQHF.